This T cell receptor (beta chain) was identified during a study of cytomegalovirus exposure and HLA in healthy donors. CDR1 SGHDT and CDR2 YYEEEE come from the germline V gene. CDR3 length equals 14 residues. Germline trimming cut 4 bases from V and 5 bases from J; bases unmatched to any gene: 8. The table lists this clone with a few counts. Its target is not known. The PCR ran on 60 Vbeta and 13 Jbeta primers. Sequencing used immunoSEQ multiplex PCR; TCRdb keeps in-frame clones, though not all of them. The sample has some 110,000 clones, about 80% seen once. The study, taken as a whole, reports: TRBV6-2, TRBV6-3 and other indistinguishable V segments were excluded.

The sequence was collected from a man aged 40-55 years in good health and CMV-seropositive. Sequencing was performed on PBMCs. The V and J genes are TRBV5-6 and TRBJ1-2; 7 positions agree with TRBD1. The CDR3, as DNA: TGTGCCAGCAGCCGCGGACAGGCTGGGTATGGCTACACCTTC. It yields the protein CASSRGQAGYGYTF.